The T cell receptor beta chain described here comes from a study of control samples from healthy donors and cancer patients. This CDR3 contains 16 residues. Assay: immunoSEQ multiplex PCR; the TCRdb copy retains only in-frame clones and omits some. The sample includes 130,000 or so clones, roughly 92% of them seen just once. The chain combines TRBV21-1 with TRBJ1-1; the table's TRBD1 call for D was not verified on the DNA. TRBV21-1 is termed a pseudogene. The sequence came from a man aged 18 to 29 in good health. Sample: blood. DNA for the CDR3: TGTGCCAGCAGCAAGGGGACAGGGAGTTTGAACACTGAAGCTTTCTTT. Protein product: CASSKGTGSLNTEAFF.